The 2 T cell receptor beta chains below come from one sample, sequenced in a study of sequential checkpoint blockade in melanoma. Measured with immunoSEQ multiplex PCR; TCRdb has only the in-frame clones, and not every one. The table records around 6,100 clones, less than 25% of them present only once. Treatment: randomized to nivolumab then ipilimumab (arm A) or the reverse (arm B). Here the sequenced sample was tumor tissue (inferred from file names), taken from a patient given nivolumab and ipilimumab in sequence. The receptor set was obtained from a human donor with melanoma.

This clone was detected ten times or more. The V and J genes are TRBV11-3 and TRBJ1-2, with 8 nucleotides matching TRBD1. This CDR3 contains 15 residues. Germline CDR1 is SGHNT and CDR2 is YENEEA. J lost 4 bases, V lost 3 bases, and 7 bases had no gene match. The CDR3 spells CASSFLETGAYGYTF. The CDR3 bases are TGTGCCAGCAGCTTCCTCGAGACAGGGGCCTATGGCTACACCTTC.

This clone appeared a few times. This chain links TRBV7-6 with TRBJ2-7; D is uncertain. Germline V gives CDR1 SGHVS, CDR2 FNYEAQ. The length of the CDR3 is 14 residues. The ends were cut back, 4 bases at V and 2 bases at J, with 12 bases in the middle. The CDR3 nucleotides read TGTGCCAGCAGCTCCGCTAGAAACCCCTACGAGCAGTACTTC. Translated: CASSSARNPYEQYF.